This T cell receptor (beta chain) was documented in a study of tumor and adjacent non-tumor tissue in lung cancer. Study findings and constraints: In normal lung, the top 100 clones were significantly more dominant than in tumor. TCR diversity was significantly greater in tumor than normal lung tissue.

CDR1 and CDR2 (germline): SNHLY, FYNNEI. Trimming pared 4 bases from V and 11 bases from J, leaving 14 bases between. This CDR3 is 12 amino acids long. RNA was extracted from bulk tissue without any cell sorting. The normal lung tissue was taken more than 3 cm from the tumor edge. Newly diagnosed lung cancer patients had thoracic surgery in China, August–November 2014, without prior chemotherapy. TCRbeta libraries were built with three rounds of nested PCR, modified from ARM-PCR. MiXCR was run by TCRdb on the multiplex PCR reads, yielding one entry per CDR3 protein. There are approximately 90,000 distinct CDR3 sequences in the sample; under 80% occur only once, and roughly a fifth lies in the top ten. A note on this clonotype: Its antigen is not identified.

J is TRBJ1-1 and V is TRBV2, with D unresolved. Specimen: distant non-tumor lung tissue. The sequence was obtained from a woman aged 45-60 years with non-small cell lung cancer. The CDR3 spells CASSGGQVMAFF. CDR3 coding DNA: TGTGCCAGCAGTGGCGGCCAAGTTATGGCTTTCTTT.